These T cell receptor beta chains were read from a single sample in a study of long-term antiretroviral therapy in people with HIV. Generated by immunoSEQ multiplex PCR, the TCRdb table keeps only in-frame clones and is missing some. This sample has 35,000 to 40,000 clones; approximately 80% occur once, and the top ten carry roughly 14%. The sample in question was unsorted PBMCs, obtained 0.3 years after starting antiretroviral therapy. These receptors were taken from a man between 18 and 35 years old with HIV. CDR3s include the opening cysteine and the closing phenylalanine or tryptophan. Fields, in order: clone size, D gene, J gene, V gene, CDR3 DNA, CDR3 protein. A D gene is named only where the DNA matches it firmly. Expanded clones get a size class; other rows say once, few or many, or leave the size out.

few | TRBD2 | TRBJ2-1 | TRBV19 | TGTGCCAGTAGTATACTAGCGGACCTAAGCGAGCAGTTCTTC | CASSILADLSEQFF
- | - | TRBJ1-2 | TRBV28 | TGTGCCAGCACCTTGGGGGCCCTTAAGTTTGGGACAAGGCTTAACTATGGCTACACCTTC | CASTLGALKFGTRLNYGYTF
- | TRBD2 | TRBJ2-3 | TRBV15 | TGTGCCACCAGCAGACCCGTAGCGGGTCCCACAGATACGCAGTATTTT | CATSRPVAGPTDTQYF
- | TRBD2 | TRBJ2-5 | TRBV7-8 | TGTGCCAGCAGAAACCTACTAGCGGGGAAGAAAGAGACCCAGTACTTC | CASRNLLAGKKETQYF
- | - | TRBJ2-2 | TRBV5-1 | TGCGCCAGCAGCCCCTTCAGTGGTGGGACCGGGGAGCTGTTTTTT | CASSPFSGGTGELFF
- | - | TRBJ2-2 | TRBV5-1 | TGCGCCAGCAGCTTAGAGGTAGACACCGGGGAGCTGTTTTTT | CASSLEVDTGELFF
- | - | TRBJ2-1 | TRBV10-3 | TGTGCCATCAGTGAGACCTTTCGGGATTTGCAGTTCTTC | CAISETFRDLQFF
- | - | TRBJ1-5 | TRBV10-3 | TGTGCCATCAGTACGGAAGGGAATCAGCCCCAGCATTTT | CAISTEGNQPQHF
- | - | TRBJ2-2 | TRBV27 | TGTGCCAGCAGTTTGCGAATTGGGAACACCGGGGAGCTGTTTTTT | CASSLRIGNTGELFF
- | - | TRBJ2-5 | TRBV5-4 | TGTGCCAGCAGCTTGGTAGGGGATGAGACCCAGTACTTC | CASSLVGDETQYF
- | - | TRBJ1-4 | TRBV6-5 | TGTGCCAGCAGTTACACCCGGGGGCAACGGGAAAAACTGTTTTTT | CASSYTRGQREKLFF
- | TRBD1 | TRBJ2-1 | TRBV15 | TGTGCCACCAGCAGAGGAGGGGGACAGATTTACAATGAGCAGTTCTTC | CATSRGGGQIYNEQFF
- | TRBD1 | TRBJ2-5 | TRBV2 | TGTGCCAGCAGTGAAATACAGGGGGTTGGTCAGACCCAGTACTTC | CASSEIQGVGQTQYF
- | - | TRBJ1-3 | TRBV20-1 | TGCGGATGCTCTGGAAACACCATATATTTT | CGCSGNTIYF
- | - | TRBJ2-2 | TRBV28 | TGTGCCAGCAGCCCCCGGCGTCGAACCGGGGAGCTGTTTTTT | CASSPRRRTGELFF
- | TRBD2 | TRBJ2-2 | TRBV11-2 | TGTGCCAGCAGCCGGAGCGGGGTTAACACCGGGGAGCTGTTTTTT | CASSRSGVNTGELFF
once | TRBD2 | TRBJ2-7 | TRBV7-2 | TGTGCCAGCAGCTTAAGGGGCGGGAGCTCCTACGAGCAGTACTTC | CASSLRGGSSYEQYF
- | TRBD2 | TRBJ2-1 | TRBV28 | TGTGCCAGCACTCGACTAGCGGGAGGAGGAATAAGGATCGATGAGCAGTTCTTC | CASTRLAGGGIRIDEQFF
few | TRBD2 | TRBJ2-2 | TRBV19 | TGTGCCAGTAGCAGGACTAGCGGTTTCACCGGGGAGCTGTTTTTT | CASSRTSGFTGELFF
- | - | TRBJ1-2 | TRBV28 | TGTGCCAGCAGTTTGGGGGGGGGCCTATACTATGGCTACACCTTC | CASSLGGGLYYGYTF
- | TRBD1 | TRBJ2-1 | TRBV18 | TGTGCCAGCTCACCGGTTGACAGGGTAGGGAATGAGCAGTTCTTC | CASSPVDRVGNEQFF
- | - | TRBJ1-4 | TRBV30 | TGTGCCTGGAGTGGAACAGCCAATGAAAAACTGTTTTTT | CAWSGTANEKLFF
- | TRBD2 | TRBJ2-1 | TRBV5-1 | TGCGCCAGCAGTCCCGGGGGGGACAATGAGCAGTTCTTC | CASSPGGDNEQFF
few | TRBD1 | TRBJ1-2 | TRBV4-1 | TGCGCCAGCAGCCAGCTCCCGGGACAGGGGACCTATGGCTACACCTTC | CASSQLPGQGTYGYTF
once | TRBD2 | TRBJ2-1 | TRBV6-1 | TGTGCCAGCAGTGGACTAGCGGGGGGGTACAATGAGCAGTTCTTC | CASSGLAGGYNEQFF
- | TRBD2 | TRBJ2-7 | TRBV2 | TGTGCCAGCAGAGCCGGCAGGAGCGGGAGGTCTTACGAGCAGTACTTC | CASRAGRSGRSYEQYF
- | - | TRBJ2-3 | TRBV4-2 | TGTGCCAGCAGCCCCCTCGTACGGGACCTCGGTGGGGATACGCAGTATTTT | CASSPLVRDLGGDTQYF
- | TRBD1 | TRBJ1-4 | TRBV28 | TGTGCCAGCAGTCAAGACAGGGGGCCTACAACTAATGAAAAACTGTTTTTT | CASSQDRGPTTNEKLFF
- | TRBD1 | TRBJ1-5 | TRBV10-3 | TGTGCCTCCCGACAGGGCACCGATAGCAATCAGCCCCAGCATTTT | CASRQGTDSNQPQHF
- | TRBD2 | TRBJ2-3 | TRBV7-6 | TGTGCCAGCAGCCACTCCGGGACTAGCGGTCCTTTAGATACGCAGTATTTT | CASSHSGTSGPLDTQYF
- | - | TRBJ2-3 | TRBV7-2 | TGTGCCAGCAGCCCCGAGGGGCGACAAGGAGATACGCAGTATTTT | CASSPEGRQGDTQYF
- | - | TRBJ1-5 | TRBV21-1 | TGTGCCAGCAGCAAAGACGACAGGGATGGTCAGCCCCAGCATTTT | CASSKDDRDGQPQHF
once | TRBD1 | TRBJ1-2 | TRBV7-2 | TGTGCCAGCAGCTTAGCGAGGACAGGGAACTATGGCTACACCTTC | CASSLARTGNYGYTF
- | TRBD2 | TRBJ2-2 | TRBV5-1 | TGCGCCAGCAGCTTTCTAGCGGGGACCGGGGAGCTGTTTTTT | CASSFLAGTGELFF
once | TRBD1 | TRBJ2-4 | TRBV10-3 | TGTGCCATCAGTGAGTCGACAGGGGTGGAGGACATTCAGTACTTC | CAISESTGVEDIQYF
- | - | TRBJ1-2 | TRBV13 | TGTGCCAGCAGCTTAGAAGGACAGCCCCTCGCGAACACCTTC | CASSLEGQPLANTF